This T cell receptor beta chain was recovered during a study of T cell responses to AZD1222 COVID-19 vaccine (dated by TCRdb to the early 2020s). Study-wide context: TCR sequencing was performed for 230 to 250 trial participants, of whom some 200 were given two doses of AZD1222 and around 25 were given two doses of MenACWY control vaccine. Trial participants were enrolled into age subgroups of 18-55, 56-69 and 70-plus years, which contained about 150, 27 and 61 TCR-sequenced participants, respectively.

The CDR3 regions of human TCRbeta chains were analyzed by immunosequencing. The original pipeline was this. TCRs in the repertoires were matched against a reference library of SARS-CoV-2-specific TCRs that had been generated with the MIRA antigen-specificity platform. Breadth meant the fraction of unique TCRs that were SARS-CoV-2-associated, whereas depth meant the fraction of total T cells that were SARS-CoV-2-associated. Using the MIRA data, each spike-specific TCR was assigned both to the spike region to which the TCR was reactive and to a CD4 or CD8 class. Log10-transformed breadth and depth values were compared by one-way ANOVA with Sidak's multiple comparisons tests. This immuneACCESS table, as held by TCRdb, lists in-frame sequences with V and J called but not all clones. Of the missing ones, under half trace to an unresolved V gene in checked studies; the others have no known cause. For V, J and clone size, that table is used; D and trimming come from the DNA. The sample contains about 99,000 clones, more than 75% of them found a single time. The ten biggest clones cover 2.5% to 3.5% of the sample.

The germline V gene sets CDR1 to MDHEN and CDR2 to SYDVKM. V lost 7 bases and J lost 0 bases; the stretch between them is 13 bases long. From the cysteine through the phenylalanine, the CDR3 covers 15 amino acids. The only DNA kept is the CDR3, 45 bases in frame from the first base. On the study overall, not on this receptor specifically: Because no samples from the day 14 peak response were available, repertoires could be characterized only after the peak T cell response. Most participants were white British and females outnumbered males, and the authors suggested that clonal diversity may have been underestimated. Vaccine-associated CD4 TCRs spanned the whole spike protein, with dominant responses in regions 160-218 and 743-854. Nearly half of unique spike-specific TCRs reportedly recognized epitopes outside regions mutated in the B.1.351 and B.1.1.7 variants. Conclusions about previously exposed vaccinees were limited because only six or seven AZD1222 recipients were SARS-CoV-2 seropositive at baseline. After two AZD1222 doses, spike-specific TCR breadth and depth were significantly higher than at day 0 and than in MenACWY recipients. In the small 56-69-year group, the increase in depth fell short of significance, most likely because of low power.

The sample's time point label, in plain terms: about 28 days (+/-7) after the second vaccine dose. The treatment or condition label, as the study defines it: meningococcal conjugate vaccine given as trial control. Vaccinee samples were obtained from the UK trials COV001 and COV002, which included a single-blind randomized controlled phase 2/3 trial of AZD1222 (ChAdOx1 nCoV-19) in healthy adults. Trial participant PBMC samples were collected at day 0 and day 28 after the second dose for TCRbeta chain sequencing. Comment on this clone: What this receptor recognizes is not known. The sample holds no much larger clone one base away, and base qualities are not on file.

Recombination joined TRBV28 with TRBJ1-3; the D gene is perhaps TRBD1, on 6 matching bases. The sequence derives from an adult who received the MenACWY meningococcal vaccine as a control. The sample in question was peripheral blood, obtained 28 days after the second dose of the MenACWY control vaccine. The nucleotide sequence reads TGTGCCAGCAAGGCCACAGGGAGCTCTGGAAACACCATATATTTT. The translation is CASKATGSSGNTIYF.